The entry that follows covers one T cell receptor (beta chain) sequence. Sequencing was performed with immunoSEQ multiplex PCR; in TCRdb, only in-frame clones are kept and a portion is missing. This table has about 59,000 clones, approximately 93% appearing once. The V gene lost 6 bases and the J gene lost 2 bases, with 38 bases spanning the gap. The germline V gene encodes CDR1 LNHDA and CDR2 SQIVND (reference sequence). CDR3 length: 23 residues. This record belongs to a study of T cell changes during pregnancy in multiple sclerosis. This clonotype was obtained from a female donor with multiple sclerosis, enrolled in a pregnancy study. The starting material was CD8+ T cells from peripheral blood mononuclear cells, obtained in the third trimester of pregnancy. The V and J genes are TRBV19 and TRBJ2-4, with a weak D call TRBD1 (6 bases). CDR3 sequence (DNA): TGTGCCAGTAGCCAAAAGGGGGTCGTCGTGGGGAGTAAACGTTTCGTGACCAAAAACATTCAGTACTTC. It translates to CASSQKGVVVGSKRFVTKNIQYF.